This TCR beta chain is from a study of T cells in Graves' hyperthyroidism and ophthalmopathy. The TCR beta CDR3 regions underwent amplification using RNA transcripts as the source. First-round RT-PCR of the TCR CDR3 relied on the HTBI primer set. TCRdb itself ran the multiplex PCR reads through MiXCR, one entry per CDR3 protein. The sample has hundreds of thousands of distinct CDR3 sequences, 16% seen once. V was clipped by 8 bases and J by 0 bases; unmatched bases: 8. Germline CDR1 is SEHNR and CDR2 is FQNEAQ (reference sequence). The CDR3 is made up of 15 amino acids. This clonotype was counted at least ten times.

The genes are TRBV7-9 and TRBJ2-5; 8 bases fit TRBD2. The specimen was blood. This clonotype was sampled from a woman aged 40 to 50 with Graves' ophthalmopathy. CDR3 in DNA: TGTGCCAGCTCCGCGGGAGGTACACACCAAGAGACCCAGTACTTC. Its protein product is CASSAGGTHQETQYF.